Shown below are 26 T cell receptor beta chains from a single sample sequenced in a study of control samples from healthy donors and cancer patients. The table came from immunoSEQ multiplex PCR; TCRdb's copy has only in-frame clones and leaves some out. The sample carries 130,000 to 150,000 clones, 80% to 95% recorded once. The specimen was blood. The receptors were gathered from a young man in good health.

V gene TRBV2 combines with J gene TRBJ1-5, with D uncertain. Trimming pared 8 bases from V and 9 bases from J, leaving 14 bases between. The germline V gene has CDR1 SNHLY and CDR2 FYNNEI. The CDR3 consists of 12 residues. The DNA of the CDR3 is TGTGCCAGCCAGAGCCTTGGAGGGCCCCAGCATTTT. It encodes CASQSLGGPQHF.

The rearrangement links TRBV19 to TRBJ2-3; possibly TRBD2 for D (6 bases). This CDR3 is 20 amino acids long. Germline V gene lookup returns CDR1 LNHDA and CDR2 SQIVND (reference sequence). The V end lost 0 bases, the J end lost 1 base, and 23 bases lay between the germline ends. In DNA, the CDR3 is TGTGCCAGTAGTATAGATCTTCCGCAGGAGGAGGGTTTTCGCACAGATACGCAGTATTTT. This codes for CASSIDLPQEEGFRTDTQYF.

This chain connects TRBV4-1 to TRBJ2-2; D ambiguous. Trimming left V 0 bases short and J 6 bases short, with 8 bases between. CDR3 length equals 14 residues. CDR1 and CDR2 from the germline V gene are MGHRA and YSYEKL. This chain's CDR3 is CASSQEVRAGELFF. The DNA for the CDR3 is TGCGCCAGCAGCCAAGAAGTCCGGGCCGGGGAGCTGTTTTTT.

The chain is built from TRBV15 and TRBJ1-4; 7 bases are shared with TRBD1. The CDR3 covers 16 residues. The germline CDR1 and CDR2 sequences are LNHNV and YYDKDF (reference sequence). The V segment lost 4 bases and the J segment 7 bases; nucleotides outside the gene matches: 12. Here the CDR3 reads CATSIPHRGTGEKLFF. The DNA of the CDR3 is TGTGCCACCAGCATCCCACACAGGGGAACGGGTGAAAAACTGTTTTTT.

V and J are TRBV7-6 and TRBJ2-5, with 8 bases that match TRBD2. This CDR3 region has 17 residues. Germline CDR1 and CDR2: SGHVS and FNYEAQ. The junction had 7 bases not matched to a gene; V was cut back by 0 bases and J by 1 base. This chain's CDR3 is CASSLALAGGFQETQYF. The CDR3 bases are TGTGCCAGCAGCTTAGCGCTAGCGGGTGGGTTCCAAGAGACCCAGTACTTC.

This clone was recorded once. This sequence joins TRBV18 and TRBJ2-7, with D possibly being TRBD2 (6 bases). The V end lost 3 bases, the J end lost 6 bases, and 15 bases lay between the germline ends. Germline CDR1 and CDR2: KGHSH and LQKENI. The CDR3 is 14 residues long. CDR3 sequence (DNA): TGTGCCAGCTCACCCTCCGGGGGATTCGGCGAGCAGTACTTC. Protein sequence: CASSPSGGFGEQYF.

The chain's CDR3 is CASSLRDSADTQYF. In DNA form, the CDR3 reads TGTGCCAGCAGCTTACGCGACTCTGCAGATACGCAGTATTTT. V is TRBV7-9 and J is TRBJ2-3; D unclear. CDR1 is SEHNR and CDR2 is FQNEAQ in the germline V gene (reference sequence). The CDR3 is 14 residues long. The V end lost 2 bases, the J end lost 4 bases, and 10 bases lay between the germline ends.

The chain couples TRBV30 to TRBJ2-5; D may be TRBD1 or TRBD2 (5 bases each). The germline V gene has CDR1 GTSNPN and CDR2 SVGIG (reference sequence). Trimming pared 0 bases from V and 5 bases from J, leaving 10 bases between. CDR3 length: 13 amino acids. In nucleotides, the CDR3 is TGTGCCTGGAGTGTATCAGGGACCGAGACCCAGTACTTC. Translating it yields CAWSVSGTETQYF. The whole variable domain, filled in from reference TRBV30 and TRBJ2-5, reads SQTIHQWPATLVQPVGSPLSLECTVEGTSNPNLYWYRQAAGRGLQLLFYSVGIGQISSEVPQNLSASRPQDRQFILSSKKLLLSDSGFYLCAWSVSGTETQYFGPGTRLLVL.

This chain connects TRBV7-2 to TRBJ2-7, with 11 bases identical to TRBD2. Germline CDR1 and CDR2: SGHTA and FQGNSA. The trim removed 5 bases at V and 5 bases at J, leaving 11 bases unmatched. The CDR3 extends over 16 amino acids. CDR3 sequence reads: CASSKELAGASHEQYF. The CDR3 nucleotides read TGTGCCAGCAGCAAAGAACTAGCGGGAGCTTCCCACGAGCAGTACTTC.

This clone was counted a single time. The V call is TRBV13, the J call TRBJ2-3, with D perhaps given as TRBD1 or TRBD2 (5 bases each). Trimming shortened V by 5 bases and J by 3 bases, and 18 bases separated the two germline ends. The CDR3 sequence is 16 residues long. Germline V lookup: CDR1 PRHDT, CDR2 FYEKMQ (reference sequence). CDR3 in amino acids: CASSPLGGFLTDTQYF. In DNA form, the CDR3 reads TGTGCCAGCAGCCCACTTGGGGGATTCTTGACAGATACGCAGTATTTT.

The chain recombines TRBV6-5 with TRBJ2-2, with D unclear. Germline-derived CDR1 and CDR2 are MNHEY and SVGAGI. This CDR3 has 13 amino acids. The germline V and J ends were trimmed by 2 bases and 4 bases, with 5 bases remaining between them. CDR3: CASSYVVTGELFF. CDR3 in DNA: TGTGCCAGCAGTTACGTGGTCACCGGGGAGCTGTTTTTT.

V is TRBV19 and J is TRBJ2-1; 14 positions agree with TRBD2. The V and J ends lost 3 bases and 4 bases, in that order; junction bases with no gene match: 17. Germline CDR1 reads LNHDA; CDR2 reads SQIVND (reference sequence). This CDR3 spans 21 amino acids. The CDR3 nucleotides are TGTGCCAGTAGTATGACCCCCCGCCTGCCGGGACTAGCGGGAGAGTACAATGAGCAGTTCTTC. Protein product: CASSMTPRLPGLAGEYNEQFF.

The chain is built from TRBV27 and TRBJ2-3; D remains unclear. CDR3 length equals 13 residues. Between the trimmed V and J ends, which lost 2 bases and 4 bases, there was a span of 7 bases. CDR1 and CDR2 (germline): MNHEY, SMNVEV (reference sequence). This CDR3 is CASSLNRADTQYF. The CDR3 nucleotides read TGTGCCAGCAGTTTAAACCGGGCAGATACGCAGTATTTT.

V and J are TRBV15 and TRBJ2-3; no definite D call. Germline V gives CDR1 LNHNV, CDR2 YYDKDF (reference sequence). This CDR3 comprises 13 residues. The V end was cut by 0 bases, the J end by 5 bases, with 6 bases between. CDR3: CATSRDRRDTQYF. As DNA, the CDR3 is TGTGCCACCAGCAGAGATCGGAGAGATACGCAGTATTTT.

V gene TRBV21-1 combines with J gene TRBJ1-5; the DNA was not compared with TRBD1, the D call given in the table. TRBV21-1 is reported as a pseudogene. The CDR3 sequence is 20 residues long. CDR3 sequence reads: CASSNGGQGGVFCGNQPQHF. DNA of the CDR3: TGTGCCAGCAGCAACGGCGGACAGGGTGGGGTGTTTTGTGGCAATCAGCCCCAGCATTTT.

This chain joins TRBV6-2 or TRBV6-3 and TRBJ2-3; 7 positions agree with TRBD2. Trimming at V came to 5 bases and at J to 5 bases, leaving 13 bases not matched to a gene. Per the germline V gene, CDR1 is MNHEY and CDR2 is SVGEGT. The CDR3 has 16 amino acids. The CDR3 protein is CASSPVWEGLGDTQYF. The CDR3 coding sequence is TGTGCCAGCAGTCCGGTATGGGAGGGCCTTGGAGATACGCAGTATTTT.

This clone was found a few times. This chain connects TRBV5-1 to TRBJ2-7; D gene unclear. The CDR3 consists of 13 residues. V was cut by 1 base and J by 0 bases, with 5 bases left in between. The germline V gene encodes CDR1 SGHRS and CDR2 YFSETQ. This CDR3 reads CASSLTPSYEQYF. For the CDR3, the DNA is TGCGCCAGCAGCTTGACCCCCTCCTACGAGCAGTACTTC. The full variable domain, with the rest looked up from reference TRBV5-1 and TRBJ2-7, is KAGVTQTPRYLIKTRGQQVTLSCSPISGHRSVSWYQQTPGQGLQFLFEYFSETQRNKGNFPGRFSGRQFSNSRSEMNVSTLELGDSALYLCASSLTPSYEQYFGPGTRLTVT.

The rearrangement joins TRBV28 to TRBJ2-1; 10 bases map to TRBD2. The CDR3 is 21 amino acids. V dropped 6 bases and J dropped 0; count of bases not matched to a gene: 20. Germline V lookup: CDR1 MDHEN, CDR2 SYDVKM. The CDR3 is CASRAWASGSQFVASYNEQFF. The CDR3 coding sequence is TGTGCCAGCAGGGCGTGGGCTAGCGGGAGTCAATTTGTGGCCTCCTACAATGAGCAGTTCTTC.

This clone appeared once. The V gene is TRBV7-6, the J gene TRBJ2-2; D is possibly TRBD2 (7 bases). This CDR3 spans 16 amino acids. V shed 0 bases and J shed 7 bases, with 15 bases lying between them. Per germline, CDR1 SGHVS and CDR2 FNYEAQ. The chain's CDR3 is CASSLALGGAIGELFF. Here the CDR3 DNA reads TGTGCCAGCAGCTTAGCGCTAGGGGGGGCCATCGGGGAGCTGTTTTTT.

V gene TRBV9 combines with J gene TRBJ2-2; D gene uncertain. The ends were cut back, 7 bases at V and 3 bases at J, with 13 bases in the middle. The CDR3 runs to 14 residues. In germline, CDR1 is SGDLS, CDR2 YYNGEE. The CDR3 loop reads CASSVFSDTGELFF. In DNA form, the CDR3 reads TGTGCCAGCTCGGTTTTTTCGGACACCGGGGAGCTGTTTTTT.

This clone turned up a few times. The chain carries TRBV5-5 and TRBJ1-1; tentative D call: TRBD1 (6 bases). Per the germline V gene, CDR1 is SGHKS and CDR2 is YYEKEE (reference sequence). CDR3 length equals 12 residues. The V end was cut by 7 bases, the J end by 3 bases, with 10 bases between. The CDR3 bases are TGTGCCAGCGGTCAGGGGTACACTGAAGCTTTCTTT. This encodes CASGQGYTEAFF. Drawing the rest from reference TRBV5-5 and TRBJ1-1, the complete variable domain is DAGVTQSPTHLIKTRGQQVTLRCSPISGHKSVSWYQQVLGQGPQFIFQYYEKEERGRGNFPDRFSARQFPNYSSELNVNALLLGDSALYLCASGQGYTEAFFGQGTRLTVV.

The gene calls are TRBV29-1 and TRBJ1-1, with D unresolved. Germline CDR1 reads SQVTM; CDR2 reads ANQGSEA. The CDR3 length is 18 residues. Trimming removed 5 bases at V and 2 bases at J, with 27 bases between. CDR3 in amino acids: CSVLGVGEVDRFNTEAFF. In DNA, the CDR3 is TGCAGCGTTTTGGGTGTCGGGGAGGTGGACCGGTTCAACACTGAAGCTTTCTTT.

The gene calls are TRBV6-4 and TRBJ1-2; tentatively, D is TRBD1 (6 bases). The CDR3 contains 14 residues. V dropped 3 bases and J dropped 6 bases, with 14 bases sitting between them. The V gene's germline CDR1 is MRHNA and CDR2 SNTAGT. The CDR3 DNA follows: TGTGCCAGCAGTGAGGGGGGCAGGGTTGATGGCTACACCTTC. This translates into CASSEGGRVDGYTF.

The J gene is TRBJ1-1, the V gene TRBV30; tentatively, D is TRBD1 (5 bases). The CDR3 is 14 amino acids. Germline CDR1 reads GTSNPN; CDR2 reads SVGIG (reference sequence). V gave up 4 bases and J gave up 0 bases, with 12 bases separating them. The CDR3: CAWTLDSMNTEAFF. CDR3 nucleotides: TGTGCCTGGACCCTCGACAGCATGAACACTGAAGCTTTCTTT.

This clone has only a few counts. V is TRBV19 and J is TRBJ2-5; D gene unclear. The CDR3 runs to 16 residues. The ends were cut back, 7 bases at V and 5 bases at J, with 23 bases in the middle. CDR1 and CDR2 from the germline V gene are LNHDA and SQIVND (reference sequence). The CDR3 region has the DNA TGTGCCAGTACTTCTGAGGTGGTCAGGATAGGGGAGACCCAGTACTTC. It encodes CASTSEVVRIGETQYF. Together with reference TRBV19 and TRBJ2-5, the CDR3 gives the full variable domain: DGGITQSPKYLFRKEGQNVTLSCEQNLNHDAMYWYRQDPGQGLRLIYYSQIVNDFQKGDIAEGYSVSREKKESFPLTVTSAQKNPTAFYLCASTSEVVRIGETQYFGPGTRLLVL.

The chain combines TRBV10-2 with TRBJ2-7; 7 nucleotides align to TRBD1. The CDR3 has 16 residues. Germline-derived CDR1 and CDR2 are WSHSY and SAAADI. The J segment lost 2 bases and the V segment lost 6 bases, leaving 13 bases of the junction unmatched. CDR3 nucleotide sequence: TGCGCCAGCAGAGGGGGACAGCTCCAAACCACCTACGAGCAGTACTTC. Protein sequence: CASRGGQLQTTYEQYF.